The 7 T cell receptor beta chains given below trace back to one sample, sequenced in a study of blood T cell repertoires in COVID-19. Clones were read by immunoSEQ multiplex PCR, and TCRdb kept only the in-frame ones, dropping some. The table has approximately 240,000 clones, around four fifths seen once. Sequencing was done on a sample of peripheral blood. The origin of the receptors is a woman in her fifties or sixties with active or convalescent COVID-19.

This rearrangement joins TRBV5-5 to TRBJ1-6, with D possibly being TRBD1 (6 bases). Germline V gene lookup returns CDR1 SGHKS and CDR2 YYEKEE (reference sequence). The V end was cut by 4 bases, the J end by 2 bases, with 16 bases between. The CDR3 length is 17 residues. Written as DNA, the CDR3 is TGTGCCAGCAGCATGAGGGGGAGCGGAACCTATAATTCACCCCTCCACTTT. Translated: CASSMRGSGTYNSPLHF.

The chain recombines TRBV3-1 (or the pseudogene TRBV3-2) with TRBJ1-6; D might be TRBD1 (6 bases). CDR1 and CDR2 (germline): LGHDT, YNNKEL (reference sequence). V dropped 3 bases and J dropped 1 base, with 13 bases sitting between them. This CDR3 has 17 residues. The CDR3 coding sequence is TGTGCCAGCAGCCAGGTGAGGGGGATTTCCTATAATTCACCCCTCCACTTT. The encoded protein is CASSQVRGISYNSPLHF.

The chain carries TRBV5-1 and TRBJ2-3, with TRBD2 matching 14 bases. Germline loops: CDR1 SGHRS, CDR2 YFSETQ. Germline trimming cut 2 bases from V and 4 bases from J; bases unmatched to any gene: 12. The CDR3 loop spans 19 amino acids. The CDR3 reads CASSFGLAGGLDASDTQYF. The CDR3 region has the DNA TGCGCCAGCAGCTTCGGACTAGCGGGGGGCCTCGACGCTTCAGATACGCAGTATTTT.

The J gene is TRBJ1-1, the V gene TRBV30; weak D call: TRBD1 (6 bases). This CDR3 region has 13 residues. CDR1 and CDR2 from the germline V gene are GTSNPN and SVGIG (reference sequence). V lost 8 bases and J lost 4, with 17 bases in between. In DNA, the CDR3 is TGTGCCCGCTCACAGGGCGGTAGCACTGAAGCTTTCTTT. It yields the protein CARSQGGSTEAFF.

The chain is built from TRBV5-1 and TRBJ1-1; 10 bases fit TRBD1. With 3 bases clipped from V and 4 bases from J, the junction kept 6 bases outside the gene matches. Germline V CDR1 and CDR2: SGHRS, YFSETQ. This CDR3 comprises 15 residues. The CDR3 DNA reads as TGCGCCAGCAGCTGGGGACAGGGGACGACCACTGAAGCTTTCTTT. This gives the protein CASSWGQGTTTEAFF.

J is TRBJ1-6 and V is TRBV24-1; no reliable D call. Per germline, CDR1 KGHDR and CDR2 SFDVKD. V lost 3 bases to trimming and J lost 7 bases, with 12 bases between them. The CDR3 covers 15 residues. This CDR3 is CATSDGEGGNSPLHF. CDR3 in DNA: TGTGCCACCAGTGATGGGGAGGGCGGCAATTCACCCCTCCACTTT.

This chain joins TRBV7-9 and TRBJ1-6; 10 nucleotides line up with TRBD1. This CDR3 comprises 14 residues. CDR1 and CDR2 (germline): SEHNR, FQNEAQ (reference sequence). V dropped 6 bases and J dropped 8; count of bases not matched to a gene: 4. The CDR3: CASSSGTGDSPLHF. In nucleotides, the CDR3 is TGTGCCAGCAGTTCCGGGACAGGGGATTCACCCCTCCACTTT.